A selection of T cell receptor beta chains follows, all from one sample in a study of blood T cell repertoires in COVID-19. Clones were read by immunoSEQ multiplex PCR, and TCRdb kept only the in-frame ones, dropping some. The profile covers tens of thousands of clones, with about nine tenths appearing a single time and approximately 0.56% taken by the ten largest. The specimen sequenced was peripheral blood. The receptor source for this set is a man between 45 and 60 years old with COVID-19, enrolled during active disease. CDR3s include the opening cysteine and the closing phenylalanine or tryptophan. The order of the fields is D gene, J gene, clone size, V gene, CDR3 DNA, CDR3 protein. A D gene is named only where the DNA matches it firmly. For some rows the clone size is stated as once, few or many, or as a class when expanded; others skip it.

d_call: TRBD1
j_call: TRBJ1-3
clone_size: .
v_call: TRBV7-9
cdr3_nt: TGTGCGGGCGATAAAAGCCCGACAGGGCCTCTGGGGAACACCATATATTTT
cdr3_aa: CAGDKSPTGPLGNTIYF

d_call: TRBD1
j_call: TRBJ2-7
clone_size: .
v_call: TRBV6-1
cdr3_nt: TGTGCCAGCAGTGAAGCGCTCATAACAACGGGACAGGGCCATAAACAGTACTTC
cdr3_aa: CASSEALITTGQGHKQYF

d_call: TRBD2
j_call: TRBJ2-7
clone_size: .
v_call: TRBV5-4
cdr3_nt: TGTGCCAGCACCCCCGGGAGGGAGGGGGGTTCCTACGAGCAGTACTTC
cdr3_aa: CASTPGREGGSYEQYF

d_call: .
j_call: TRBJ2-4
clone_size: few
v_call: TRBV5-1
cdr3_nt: TGCGCCAGCAGCTTGTTAGGTGGGAGCATTCAGTACTTC
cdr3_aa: CASSLLGGSIQYF

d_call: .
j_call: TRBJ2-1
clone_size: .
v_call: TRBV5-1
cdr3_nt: TGCGCCAGCAGCCTGGGAGGTCGGGAGAACGGCAATGAGCAGTTCTTC
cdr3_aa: CASSLGGRENGNEQFF

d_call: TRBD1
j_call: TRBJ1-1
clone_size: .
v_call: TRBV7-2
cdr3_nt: TGTGCCAGCAGCTTAGGGACAGGGGCTTATACTGAAGCTTTCTTT
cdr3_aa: CASSLGTGAYTEAFF

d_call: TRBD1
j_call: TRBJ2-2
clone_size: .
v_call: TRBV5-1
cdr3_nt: TGCGCCAGCAGCTTGGGACAGGGGGCGGTTTACACCGGGGAGCTGTTTTTT
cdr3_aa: CASSLGQGAVYTGELFF

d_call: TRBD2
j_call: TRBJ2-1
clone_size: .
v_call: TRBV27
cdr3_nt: TGTGCCAGCAGTTTATTAATAGCGGGAGGGTCGCCCTCCTACAATGAGCAGTTCTTC
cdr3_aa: CASSLLIAGGSPSYNEQFF

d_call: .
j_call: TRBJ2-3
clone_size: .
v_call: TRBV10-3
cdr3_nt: TGTGCCATCAGTGATGGGAACGGGGGCACAGATACGCAGTATTTT
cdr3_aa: CAISDGNGGTDTQYF

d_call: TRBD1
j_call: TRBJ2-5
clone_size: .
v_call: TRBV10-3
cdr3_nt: TGTGCCATCAACCGGGACAGTGGGTCAGAGACCCAGTACTTC
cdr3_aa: CAINRDSGSETQYF

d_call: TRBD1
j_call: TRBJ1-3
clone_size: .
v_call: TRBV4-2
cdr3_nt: TGTGCCAGCAGCCACCTGGGGGGGACAGGGAAAGGAAACACCATATATTTT
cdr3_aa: CASSHLGGTGKGNTIYF

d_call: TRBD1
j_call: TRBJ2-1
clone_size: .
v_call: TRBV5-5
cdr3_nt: TGTGCCAGCAGCTTGTGGGGGACAGGGGGTGGGAATGAGCAGTTCTTC
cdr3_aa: CASSLWGTGGGNEQFF

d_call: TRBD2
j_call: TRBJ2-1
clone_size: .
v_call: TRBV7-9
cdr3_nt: TGTGCCAGCAGCCCCAAATTTAGACTAGCGGGAGTACGAAATGAGCAGTTCTTC
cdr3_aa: CASSPKFRLAGVRNEQFF

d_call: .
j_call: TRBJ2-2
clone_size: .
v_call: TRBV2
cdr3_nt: TGTGCCAGCAGTGAGGGCCCGCCCGGTGCGCTGTTTTTT
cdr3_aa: CASSEGPPGALFF

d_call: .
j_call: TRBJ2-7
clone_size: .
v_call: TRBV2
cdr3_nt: TGTGCCAGCAGTGTGGAGGTGGCAAGTTACGAGCAGTACTTC
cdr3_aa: CASSVEVASYEQYF

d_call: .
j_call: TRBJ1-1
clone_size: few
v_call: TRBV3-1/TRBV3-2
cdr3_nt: TGTGCCAGCACCTTAAAGGGGGGGACTGAAGCTTTCTTT
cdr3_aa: CASTLKGGTEAFF

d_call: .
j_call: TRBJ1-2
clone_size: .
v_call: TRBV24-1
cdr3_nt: TGTGCCACCAGTACTTCCGGCGGATATGGCTACACCTTC
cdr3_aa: CATSTSGGYGYTF

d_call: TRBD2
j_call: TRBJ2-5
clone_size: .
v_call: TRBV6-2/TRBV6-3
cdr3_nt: TGTGCCAGCAGTACCACCAGGACTAGCGGGAGGGAGACCCAGTACTTC
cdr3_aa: CASSTTRTSGRETQYF

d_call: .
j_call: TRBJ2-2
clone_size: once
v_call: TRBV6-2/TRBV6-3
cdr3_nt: TGTGCCAGCAGTTACCGCACGTATCGCACGGGAGAAGGGACCGGGGAGCTGTTTTTT
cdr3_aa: CASSYRTYRTGEGTGELFF

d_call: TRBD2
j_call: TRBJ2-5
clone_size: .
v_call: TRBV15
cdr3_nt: TGTGCCACCAGCAGAGGTCCCCTGACTAGCGGAGAAGAGACCCAGTACTTC
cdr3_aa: CATSRGPLTSGEETQYF

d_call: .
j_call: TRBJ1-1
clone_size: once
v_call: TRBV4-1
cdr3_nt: TGCGCCAGCAGCCAAGCCGGGGGCAGGGAGGGCACTGAAGCTTTCTTT
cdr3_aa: CASSQAGGREGTEAFF

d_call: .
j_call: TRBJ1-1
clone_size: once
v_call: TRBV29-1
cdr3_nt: TGCAGCGTTGCTCTTGACAGGAACACTGAAGCTTTCTTT
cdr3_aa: CSVALDRNTEAFF

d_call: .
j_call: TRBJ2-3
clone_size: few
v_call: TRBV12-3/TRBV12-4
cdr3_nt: TGTGCCAGCAGTTTAGCCCTCACAGATACGCAGTATTTT
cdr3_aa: CASSLALTDTQYF

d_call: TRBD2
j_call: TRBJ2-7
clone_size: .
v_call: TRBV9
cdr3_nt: TGTGCCAGCAGCGTTGGCGGGGGTACTGTCGACGAGCAGTACTTC
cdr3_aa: CASSVGGGTVDEQYF

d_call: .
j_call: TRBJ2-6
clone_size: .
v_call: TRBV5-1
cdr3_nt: TGCGCCAGCAGCTTGACGTTAATGGGCTCCAGCTCTGGGGCCAACGTCCTGACTTTC
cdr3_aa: CASSLTLMGSSSGANVLTF

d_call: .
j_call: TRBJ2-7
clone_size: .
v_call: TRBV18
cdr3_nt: TGTGCCAGCTCACTGAACCAGGGCCCCTACGAGCAGTACTTC
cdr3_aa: CASSLNQGPYEQYF

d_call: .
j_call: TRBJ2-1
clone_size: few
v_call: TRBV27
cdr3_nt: TGTGCCAGCAGAACTGGGGTGGGGGGTCATGAGCAGTTCTTC
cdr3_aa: CASRTGVGGHEQFF

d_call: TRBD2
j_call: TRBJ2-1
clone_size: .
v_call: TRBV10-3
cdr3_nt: TGTGCCAGCGCCGGGACTAGCGGAGGAAATGAGCAGTTCTTC
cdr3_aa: CASAGTSGGNEQFF

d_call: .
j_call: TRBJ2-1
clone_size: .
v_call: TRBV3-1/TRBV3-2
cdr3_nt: TGTGCCAGCAGCCGGAGTCGGAATGAGCAGTTCTTC
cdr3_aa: CASSRSRNEQFF

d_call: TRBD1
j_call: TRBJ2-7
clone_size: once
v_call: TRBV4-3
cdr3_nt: TGCGCCAGCAGCCAAGATCTACAGGGGTACTACGAGCAGTACTTC
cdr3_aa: CASSQDLQGYYEQYF

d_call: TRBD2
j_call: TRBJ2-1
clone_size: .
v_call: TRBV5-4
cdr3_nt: TGTGCCAGCAGCTTTCCCGCGGGAGGTAGCAAGCAGTTCTTC
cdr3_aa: CASSFPAGGSKQFF

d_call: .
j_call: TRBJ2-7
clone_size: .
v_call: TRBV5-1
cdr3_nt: TGCGCCAGCAGCTTGGCATCGCGAGCGGGCACGAGCTCCTACGAGCAGTACTTC
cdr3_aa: CASSLASRAGTSSYEQYF

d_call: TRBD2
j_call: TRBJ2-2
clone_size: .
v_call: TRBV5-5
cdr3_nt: TGTGCCAGCAGCTTTATTACCCGGCCGACTAGCGGGTTTACCGGGGAGCTGTTTTTT
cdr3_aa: CASSFITRPTSGFTGELFF

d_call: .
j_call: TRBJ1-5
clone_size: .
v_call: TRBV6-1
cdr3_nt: TGTGCCAGCAGTGAAGTAAGGGAGAATCAGCCCCAGCATTTT
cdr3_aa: CASSEVRENQPQHF

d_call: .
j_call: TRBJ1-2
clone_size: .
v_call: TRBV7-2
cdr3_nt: TGTGCCAGCAGCTTAGAACAGGGTCGCCTATGGAGCTACACCTTC
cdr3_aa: CASSLEQGRLWSYTF

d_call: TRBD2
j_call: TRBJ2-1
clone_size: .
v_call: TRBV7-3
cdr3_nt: TGTGCCAGCAGCAAAAAATGGGGTGGTAGCGGGAGCTCCTACAATGAGCAGTTCTTC
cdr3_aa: CASSKKWGGSGSSYNEQFF

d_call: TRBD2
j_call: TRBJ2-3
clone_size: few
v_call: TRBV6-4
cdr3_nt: TGTGCCAGCAGGGTCGCTTCGGCGGGAGGGCCCTCCTTAAGCACAGATACGCAGTATTTT
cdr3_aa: CASRVASAGGPSLSTDTQYF

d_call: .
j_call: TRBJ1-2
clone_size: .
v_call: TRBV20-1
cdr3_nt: TGCAGTGCTAGCACGGGGGTTGGCTACACCTTC
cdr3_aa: CSASTGVGYTF

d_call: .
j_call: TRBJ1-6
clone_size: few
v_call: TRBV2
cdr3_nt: TGTGCCAGCAGTCTACGGTATAATTCACCCCTCCACTTT
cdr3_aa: CASSLRYNSPLHF

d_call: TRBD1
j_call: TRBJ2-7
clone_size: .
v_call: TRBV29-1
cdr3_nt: TGCAGCGTTGAGCCAGGGGGCAGCTCCTACGAGCAGTACTTC
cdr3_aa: CSVEPGGSSYEQYF

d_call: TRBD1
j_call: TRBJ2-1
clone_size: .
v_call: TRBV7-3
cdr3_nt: TGTGCCAGCAGCCCCTCCGGGACAGGGGTTTCTGAGCAGTTCTTC
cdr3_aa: CASSPSGTGVSEQFF

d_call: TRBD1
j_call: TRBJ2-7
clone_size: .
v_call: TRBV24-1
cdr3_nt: TGTGCCGCCAGTGATTCGGGCGGACAGGGGGACTACGAGCAGTACTTC
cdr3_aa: CAASDSGGQGDYEQYF

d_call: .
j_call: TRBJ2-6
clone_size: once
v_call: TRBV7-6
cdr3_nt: TGTGCCAGCAGCTTGACCATTGGGACTCCTCGCTCTGGGGCCAACGTCCTGACTTTC
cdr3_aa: CASSLTIGTPRSGANVLTF

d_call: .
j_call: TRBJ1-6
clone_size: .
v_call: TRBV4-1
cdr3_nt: TGCGCCAGCAGCCTCGTGGAGGCCCTTAATTCACCCCTCCACTTT
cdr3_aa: CASSLVEALNSPLHF

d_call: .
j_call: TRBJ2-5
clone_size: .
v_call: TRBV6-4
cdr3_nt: TGTGCCAGCAGTGAGGGCCGGCAAGAGACCCAGTACTTC
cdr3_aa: CASSEGRQETQYF

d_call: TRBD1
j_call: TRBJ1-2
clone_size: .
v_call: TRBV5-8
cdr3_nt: TGTGCCAGCAGCTCGGACAGGGTCGATGGCTACACCTTC
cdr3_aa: CASSSDRVDGYTF